This T cell receptor (beta chain) derives from a study of T-cell memory formation after mild COVID-19. Looking at the study overall: Among the donors, TCR clusters were largely specific to each donor.

Study results and limitations: Proof of SARS-CoV-2 specificity was absent for the second-wave clones that crested on day 37.

TCRdb passed the 5' RACE reads through MiXCR, listing each CDR3 protein once. The table has roughly 380,000 distinct CDR3 sequences, around 27% seen once. A note on this clonotype: Its antigen is not known.

This CDR3 contains 15 residues. Trimming took 1 base from V and 5 from J, leaving 17 bases between them. CDR1 is DFQATT, CDR2 SNEGSKA, per germline (reference sequence). This clonotype was sampled from an adult woman who had mild COVID-19 (a few samples of this study predate the infection). Cell type and time point are not known. Sequenced input: PBMCs or a T cell subset sorted from them (not recorded which). The chain combines TRBV20-1 with TRBJ2-5; D is perhaps TRBD2 (6 bases). The CDR3: CSARGSSRGEETQYF. The CDR3, as DNA: TGCAGTGCTAGAGGGTCCTCCCGCGGGGAGGAGACCCAGTACTTC.